The T cell receptor (beta chain) described here comes from a study of tumor-infiltrating lymphocytes in primary liver carcinoma. The template, 450 to 650 ng total RNA, yielded TCR beta cDNA made with a constant-region primer. Sequencing libraries for TCR beta derived from three nested multiplex PCR rounds that used slightly modified ARM-PCR. Forward primers for TRBV1-TRBV30 and a C-beta reverse primer served the first two PCR rounds, at 10 cycles each. TCRdb processed the multiplex PCR reads anew with MiXCR; each CDR3 protein has one entry. Altogether 300,000 to 400,000 distinct CDR3 sequences are present, 65% being singletons, with the ten largest covering roughly 6%. Germline V lookup: CDR1 MNHEY, CDR2 SVGEGT. This CDR3 has 11 residues. Unsorted whole blood supplied the RNA, and germline DNA was extracted too. As to this clonotype: This could be a read error, since a much larger clone is one nucleotide away.

The specimen sequenced was peripheral blood. The TCR sequence derives from a man aged 40-49 years with primary liver carcinoma and hepatitis B virus infection. The rearrangement joins TRBV6-2 or TRBV6-3 to TRBJ2-5, with no clear D. CDR3 DNA sequence: TGTGTCAGCAGTCTTTTAGGGACCCAGTACTTC. It is translated as CVSSLLGTQYF.